These 9 T cell receptor beta chains share one sample of origin, sequenced in a study of cytomegalovirus exposure and HLA in healthy donors. Vbeta (60) and Jbeta (13) primers were used in the PCR. Profiled with immunoSEQ multiplex PCR; TCRdb holds only in-frame clones, not every one. The sample lists about 110,000 clones; 65% to 85% were seen once. Sequenced: PBMCs. Receptor source: a man younger than 30 in good health and CMV-seronegative.

The chain carries TRBV7-3 and TRBJ2-2; tentative D call: TRBD2 (5 bases). Germline CDR1 reads SGHTA; CDR2 reads FQGTGA. Trimming took 2 bases from V and 8 from J, leaving 9 bases between them. This CDR3 has 13 amino acids. The CDR3 reads CASSLFGGGELFF. As DNA, the CDR3 is TGTGCCAGCAGCTTATTCGGCGGGGGGGAGCTGTTTTTT.

This chain joins TRBV11-2 and TRBJ1-2; 8 bases match TRBD1. This CDR3 contains 16 residues. Germline V gene lookup returns CDR1 SGHAT and CDR2 FQNNGV. V dropped 0 bases and J dropped 0; count of bases not matched to a gene: 3. CDR3 bases: TGTGCCAGCAGCTTAGACAGGGGGCGAGCTAACTATGGCTACACCTTC. Its protein is CASSLDRGRANYGYTF.

The chain links TRBV15 to TRBJ1-2; 7 nucleotides align to TRBD1. V lost 3 bases and J lost 7; bases outside the gene matches: 11. The V gene's germline CDR1 is LNHNV and CDR2 YYDKDF (reference sequence). This CDR3 is built from 15 residues. The CDR3 sequence is CATSRGNTGVLGYTF. The CDR3 DNA sequence: TGTGCCACCAGCAGGGGGAACACAGGGGTGCTTGGCTACACCTTC.

The V gene is TRBV5-1, the J gene TRBJ2-7; TRBD1 might be the D (6 bases). This CDR3 spans 13 amino acids. Trimming cost V 0 bases and J 7 bases, with 11 bases left between them. In germline, CDR1 is SGHRS, CDR2 YFSETQ. CDR3 in DNA: TGCGCCAGCAGCTTGGAACAGGGTAGGGAGCAGTACTTC. It yields the protein CASSLEQGREQYF.

The J gene is TRBJ1-5, the V gene TRBV25-1, with 7 bases aligning to TRBD1. The V gene's germline CDR1 is MGHDK and CDR2 SYGVNS. After removal of 6 bases from V and 3 bases from J, the junction contained 11 bases not matched to a gene. This CDR3 has 16 amino acids. This CDR3 is CASSPQRGTDNQPQHF. As DNA, the CDR3 is TGTGCCAGCAGCCCACAAAGAGGGACAGACAATCAGCCCCAGCATTTT.

This chain connects TRBV29-1 to TRBJ2-7, with 11 positions matching TRBD1. J gave up 7 bases and V 1 base, and 9 bases lay outside the gene matches. Germline-derived CDR1 and CDR2 are SQVTM and ANQGSEA. The CDR3 runs to 15 residues. The CDR3 region has the DNA TGCAGCGTTGAAGTCGGGGACAGGGGGTATGGGGAGCAGTACTTC. Translating it yields CSVEVGDRGYGEQYF.

J is TRBJ1-5 and V is TRBV11-3; perhaps TRBD1 as D (5 bases). CDR1 is SGHNT and CDR2 is YENEEA in the germline V gene. The ends were cut back, 9 bases at V and 4 bases at J, with 13 bases in the middle. This CDR3 has 13 residues. CDR3 in DNA: TGTGCCAGGGGGGGAAGGGAGAATCAGCCCCAGCATTTT. Its protein is CARGGRENQPQHF. The full variable domain, in which reference TRBV11-3 and TRBJ1-5 provide the parts outside the CDR3, is EAGVVQSPRYKIIEKKQPVAFWCNPISGHNTLYWYLQNLGQGPELLIRYENEEAVDDSQLPKDRFSAERLKGVDSTLKIQPAELGDSAVYLCARGGRENQPQHFGDGTRLSIL.

The chain combines TRBV15 with TRBJ2-1; D might be TRBD2 (6 bases). CDR3 length: 13 residues. Trimming took off 0 bases at V and 8 bases at J, with 8 bases between the two ends. CDR1 is LNHNV, CDR2 YYDKDF, per germline (reference sequence). CDR3 amino acids: CATSRDPGDEQFF. Here the CDR3 DNA reads TGTGCCACCAGCAGAGATCCGGGGGATGAGCAGTTCTTC.

As to this clone: Compared with germline, one end of the junction differs, possibly owing to a read error. V usage is TRBV6-5 and J usage is TRBJ1-2; unclear D gene. Germline assignment: CDR1 MNHEY and CDR2 SVGAGI. The CDR3 runs to 13 residues. This CDR3 reads CASAARANYGYPF. CDR3 nucleotides: TGTGCCAGCGCGGCGCGGGCTAACTATGGCTACCCCTTC.